This T cell receptor (beta chain) came from a study of identical twins. Study-level findings and limits: Reduced insertions were recorded for abundant cord blood beta clonotypes, with no such pattern in memory repertoires.

The CDR3 totals 17 residues. Germline assignment: CDR1 KGHSH and CDR2 LQKENI. V lost 0 bases and J lost 6, with 17 bases in between. On this clonotype itself: Its antigen remains unidentified.

Template switching, a step in the protocol, added a universal primer site, and cDNA carried unique molecular identifiers. TCRdb itself ran the 5' RACE reads through MiXCR, one entry per CDR3 protein. This table holds 750,000 to 950,000 distinct CDR3 sequences, roughly 12% found once. Every donor was a healthy Caucasian. The same data also went into a second study, on yellow fever vaccine responses in identical twins.

J is TRBJ1-4 and V is TRBV18; no reliable D call. The clonotype comes from a woman aged 18-29 years in good health. The specimen was PBMCs. This CDR3 is CASSPPGFGTDYEKLFF. The DNA for the CDR3 is TGTGCCAGCTCACCACCTGGGTTCGGAACAGACTATGAAAAACTGTTTTTT. Supplemented by reference TRBV18 and TRBJ1-4, the full variable domain reads NAGVMQNPRHLVRRRGQEARLRCSPMKGHSHVYWYRQLPEEGLKFMVYLQKENIIDESGMPKERFSAEFPKEGPSILRIQQVVRGDSAAYFCASSPPGFGTDYEKLFFGSGTQLSVL.